The rows below give T cell receptor beta chains drawn from one sample of a study of beta chain features in type 1 diabetes. Sequenced by immunoSEQ multiplex PCR; TCRdb stores in-frame clones only, minus some. Seen here are 350,000 to 450,000 clones, over 13% observed once, and the top ten hold under 0.02%. The sample comprised naive CD4+ T cells from blood. These receptor sequences come from a woman aged 18-30 years in good health. CDR3s include the opening cysteine and the closing phenylalanine or tryptophan. A D gene is named only where the DNA matches it firmly. Expanded clones get a size class; other rows say once, few or many, or leave the size out.

J,D,size,V,CDR3,DNA
TRBJ2-7,NA,NA,TRBV4-1,CASSQVGDEQYF,TGCGCCAGCAGCCAAGTCGGGGACGAGCAGTACTTC
TRBJ2-7,NA,NA,TRBV30,CAWSVAVTSSYEQYF,TGTGCCTGGAGTGTAGCGGTCACGAGCTCCTACGAGCAGTACTTC
TRBJ2-6,NA,few,TRBV7-2,CASSPWGRTGANVLTF,TGTGCCAGCAGCCCATGGGGGCGTACTGGGGCCAACGTCCTGACTTTC
TRBJ2-7,TRBD2,few,TRBV4-1,CASSLSPGTSGYEQYF,TGCGCCAGCAGCCTCTCCCCCGGGACTAGCGGCTACGAGCAGTACTTC
TRBJ1-2,TRBD1,NA,TRBV30,CAWQGAWGYTF,TGTGCCTGGCAGGGGGCATGGGGCTACACCTTC
TRBJ2-5,NA,NA,TRBV5-6,CARVVVHGETQYF,TGTGCCAGGGTTGTCGTCCACGGGGAGACCCAGTACTTC
TRBJ2-4,NA,few,TRBV5-4,CASSPGGASRAKNIQYF,TGTGCCAGCAGCCCTGGGGGGGCTTCGAGAGCCAAAAACATTCAGTACTTC
TRBJ2-7,TRBD1,NA,TRBV28,CASSTPGQGYEQYF,TGTGCCAGCAGTACCCCGGGACAGGGTTACGAGCAGTACTTC
TRBJ2-1,NA,few,TRBV7-2,CASSLERAYNEQFF,TGTGCCAGCAGCTTAGAGCGGGCCTACAATGAGCAGTTCTTC
TRBJ2-1,TRBD2,NA,TRBV11-2,CASSSASGSGAPEQFF,TGTGCCAGCAGCTCTGCTAGCGGGAGTGGGGCCCCTGAGCAGTTCTTC
TRBJ1-2,NA,few,TRBV7-9,CASSFVAGDGYTF,TGTGCCAGCAGCTTTGTGGCAGGCGACGGCTACACCTTC
TRBJ2-1,TRBD2,NA,TRBV18,CASSPGGIEQFF,TGTGCCAGCTCCCCGGGGGGGATTGAGCAGTTCTTC
TRBJ2-1,TRBD1,few,TRBV7-3,CASRDPRGTPSSYNEQFF,TGTGCCAGCAGGGACCCCAGGGGGACCCCTAGCTCCTACAATGAGCAGTTCTTC
TRBJ2-5,TRBD2,NA,TRBV7-2,CASSLLQAGGPGTQYF,TGTGCCAGCAGCTTACTTCAAGCGGGAGGGCCCGGGACCCAGTACTTC
TRBJ2-1,TRBD2,few,TRBV15,CATRTTSGRSSYNEQFF,TGTGCCACCAGGACTACTAGCGGGCGTAGCTCCTACAATGAGCAGTTCTTC
TRBJ2-1,NA,NA,TRBV29-1,CSVEESASYNEQFF,TGCAGCGTTGAAGAATCTGCTAGCTACAATGAGCAGTTCTTC
TRBJ2-4,TRBD2,NA,TRBV18,CASSERGAKNIQYF,TGTGCCAGCTCAGAGCGGGGAGCCAAAAACATTCAGTACTTC
TRBJ2-5,TRBD1,NA,TRBV28,CASSSGQDQETQYF,TGTGCCAGCAGTTCTGGACAGGACCAAGAGACCCAGTACTTC
TRBJ1-5,NA,few,TRBV2,CASSDQYSNQPQHF,TGTGCCAGCAGCGATCAGTATAGCAATCAGCCCCAGCATTTT
TRBJ1-2,NA,NA,TRBV29-1,CSVEVRGYTF,TGCAGCGTTGAAGTTCGGGGCTACACCTTC
TRBJ2-5,NA,once,TRBV5-1,CASSAGTEQETQYF,TGCGCCAGCAGCGCGGGGACGGAACAAGAGACCCAGTACTTC
TRBJ2-7,NA,few,TRBV7-9,CASSLRTATHEQYF,TGTGCCAGCTCGCTAAGGACTGCCACTCACGAGCAGTACTTC
TRBJ2-2,NA,NA,TRBV11-3,CASSLVNTGELFF,TGTGCCAGCAGCTTAGTTAATACCGGGGAGCTGTTTTTT
TRBJ2-1,TRBD1,few,TRBV6-5,CASSWKTGGDPQFF,TGTGCCAGCAGCTGGAAGACAGGGGGCGATCCCCAGTTCTTC
TRBJ1-5,NA,NA,TRBV28,CASSPLSQGDLGQPQHF,TGTGCCAGCAGTCCTCTCTCACAGGGTGACCTGGGTCAGCCCCAGCATTTT
TRBJ1-4,NA,NA,TRBV25-1,CASSEWSGEKLFF,TGTGCCAGCAGTGAATGGTCGGGGGAAAAACTGTTTTTT
TRBJ2-5,TRBD2,few,TRBV4-2,CASSQGSGTSGSQETQYF,TGTGCCAGCAGCCAAGGATCTGGGACTAGCGGATCTCAAGAGACCCAGTACTTC
TRBJ2-5,TRBD2,NA,TRBV30,CAWSFTLRSTSGRGETQYF,TGTGCCTGGAGTTTCACCCTTCGATCGACTAGCGGGAGAGGAGAGACCCAGTACTTC
TRBJ2-3,TRBD1,NA,TRBV9,CASSGAPGQDTDTQYF,TGTGCCAGCAGCGGAGCCCCGGGACAGGACACAGATACGCAGTATTTT
TRBJ2-7,TRBD2,few,TRBV7-9,CASSRSRTSGISYEQYF,TGTGCCAGCAGCCGTTCTCGGACTAGCGGGATATCCTACGAGCAGTACTTC
TRBJ2-3,TRBD2,NA,TRBV5-4,CASSREAGATDTQYF,TGTGCCAGCAGCCGGGAAGCGGGAGCGACAGATACGCAGTATTTT
TRBJ1-5,TRBD1,few,TRBV4-1,CASSRHVVTGDQPQHF,TGCGCCAGCAGCCGCCACGTCGTAACAGGGGATCAGCCCCAGCATTTT
TRBJ2-7,TRBD1,few,TRBV30,CAWSPPGQPAQQYF,TGTGCCTGGAGTCCCCCGGGACAGCCCGCCCAGCAGTACTTC
TRBJ2-1,TRBD2,NA,TRBV28,CASSLWVAGGHNEQFF,TGTGCCAGCAGTTTGTGGGTAGCGGGAGGTCATAATGAGCAGTTCTTC
TRBJ2-2,TRBD2,NA,TRBV27,CASKVVLAGPGELFF,TGTGCCAGCAAGGTGGTCCTAGCGGGACCCGGGGAGCTGTTTTTT
TRBJ1-1,TRBD1,NA,TRBV30,CAWSPQGAGTEAFF,TGTGCCTGGAGCCCACAGGGGGCGGGGACTGAAGCTTTCTTT
TRBJ2-1,TRBD2,NA,TRBV30,CAWSVRGGEQFF,TGTGCCTGGAGTGTACGCGGGGGTGAGCAGTTCTTC
TRBJ2-1,TRBD2,few,TRBV13,CASSLGTSGTYEQFF,TGTGCCAGCAGCTTAGGGACTAGCGGGACGTATGAGCAGTTCTTC
TRBJ1-1,NA,NA,TRBV12-5,CASGLETNRVAEAFF,TGTGCTAGTGGTTTGGAAACTAACAGGGTCGCTGAAGCTTTCTTT
TRBJ1-1,NA,NA,TRBV29-1,CSATGLMNTEAFF,TGCAGCGCCACAGGGCTCATGAACACTGAAGCTTTCTTT
TRBJ2-1,NA,NA,TRBV5-6,CASSWNRVGEQFF,TGTGCCAGCAGCTGGAACAGGGTGGGTGAGCAGTTCTTC
TRBJ2-5,TRBD2,NA,TRBV7-7,CASSLGVASGIGETQYF,TGTGCCAGCAGCTTAGGGGTGGCTAGCGGGATTGGAGAGACCCAGTACTTC
TRBJ1-4,TRBD1,few,TRBV5-1,CASSHQGQSNEKLFF,TGCGCCAGCAGCCACCAGGGACAGTCAAATGAAAAACTGTTTTTT
TRBJ1-2,NA,NA,TRBV30,CAWGGTSALYGYTF,TGTGCCTGGGGCGGGACCTCGGCTCTTTATGGCTACACCTTC
TRBJ1-1,NA,NA,TRBV7-2,CASSQGTTEAFF,TGTGCCAGCAGCCAGGGGACCACTGAAGCTTTCTTT
TRBJ1-2,NA,few,TRBV5-6,CASSLPGGTNYGYTF,TGTGCCAGCAGCTTGCCGGGGGGAACCAACTATGGCTACACCTTC
TRBJ1-1,NA,few,TRBV29-1,CSVEGRNHQLAFF,TGCAGCGTTGAAGGCAGGAACCACCAGCTAGCTTTCTTT
TRBJ2-3,NA,few,TRBV7-2,CASSLALANPSTDTQYF,TGTGCCAGCAGCTTAGCCTTAGCGAACCCTAGCACAGATACGCAGTATTTT
TRBJ2-1,NA,NA,TRBV30,CAWSVRLDQEQFF,TGTGCCTGGAGTGTACGGCTAGACCAGGAGCAGTTCTTC
TRBJ1-1,TRBD1,NA,TRBV30,CAWAGQGGTEAFF,TGTGCCTGGGCCGGACAGGGCGGCACTGAAGCTTTCTTT
TRBJ1-5,TRBD1,NA,TRBV4-1,CASSQDPWTGIRRSNQPQHF,TGCGCCAGCAGCCAAGATCCTTGGACAGGGATCCGTCGTTCAAATCAGCCCCAGCATTTT
TRBJ2-1,NA,NA,TRBV27,CASSLSSRLVYNEQFF,TGTGCCAGCAGTTTATCCTCGAGACTAGTTTACAATGAGCAGTTCTTC
TRBJ2-7,TRBD2,NA,TRBV15,CATSRGLAGGYEQYF,TGTGCCACCAGCAGAGGACTAGCGGGAGGTTACGAGCAGTACTTC
TRBJ1-1,NA,NA,TRBV18,CASSLVRKMNTEAFF,TGTGCCAGCTCACTCGTCAGAAAAATGAACACTGAAGCTTTCTTT
TRBJ2-1,TRBD1,few,TRBV9,CASSSGTGMHEQFF,TGTGCCAGCAGCTCCGGGACAGGGATGCATGAGCAGTTCTTC